This TCR beta chain was sequenced during a study of blood T cell repertoires in COVID-19. Turning to the study itself: The study drew acute and convalescent COVID-19 samples from the United States, Italy and Spain. In each case, the material was cDNA or gDNA derived from T cells, B-cell-depleted T cells, or PBMCs.

Under the authors' procedure: Nucleated cell counts were estimated from reference gene primer amplification. Generated by immunoSEQ multiplex PCR, the TCRdb table keeps only in-frame clones and is missing some. V, J and clone size were drawn from that table, and D and trimming were deduced from the DNA. The data contain 100,000 or so clones, 75% to 85% of them singletons. V lost 5 bases to trimming and J lost 6 bases, with 14 bases between them. The CDR3 sequence is 14 residues long. From germline, CDR1 is MNHNY and CDR2 SVGAGI (reference sequence). The sequenced sample consisted of peripheral blood. This sequence originates from a human donor in a cohort sampled during active COVID-19. The chain combines TRBV6-6 with TRBJ1-5; D is possibly TRBD1 (6 bases). CDR3 nucleotides: TGTGCCAGCAGTGCTACAGGGTACGGTCAGCCCCAGCATTTT. As protein: CASSATGYGQPQHF.